The clone carrying this TCR beta chain was picked up a small number of times. The antigen is not known. This CDR3 spans 12 amino acids. J lost 10 bases, V lost 7 bases, and 5 bases had no gene match. From germline, CDR1 is PRHDT and CDR2 FYEKMQ (reference sequence). In each case, RNA was isolated and then reverse transcribed into cDNA as the sequencing template. The data were produced by immunoSEQ multiplex PCR, yet TCRdb's version contains in-frame clones alone and is incomplete. Of 95,000 to 150,000 clones in the sample, 53% were seen once. Treatment given: oral pan-JAK inhibitor, 5-10 mg twice daily. Patients with alopecia areata provided lesional scalp punch biopsies as well as peripheral blood. This sample was taken from a study of CD8+ T cells in alopecia areata. Study findings and constraints: Clonality in lesional scalp, especially alopecia totalis/universalis, exceeded that of normal scalp.

Source: CD4+ T cells sorted from blood, taken at week 4, from a patient treated with tofacitinib. The chain combines TRBV13 with TRBJ2-1; 9 bases map to TRBD1. The receptor was derived from a human donor with alopecia areata. The CDR3 bases are TGTGCCAGCACCGGGACAGGGAACGAGCAGTTCTTC. Its protein is CASTGTGNEQFF.